This TCR beta chain comes out of a study of regulatory T cells in long-lasting Graves disease. Study-level findings and limits: TRBV28 was favored in persistent disease, as were TRBJ1-2 and TRBJ2-5.

The sample's time point: newly diagnosed GD, antithyroid drugs for less than 3 months. The TCR library was prepared using RNA isolated from PBMCs. Both iRepertoire HTBI primers and Arm-PCR of CDR3 regions were used to build the TCR beta libraries. TCRdb called the multiplex PCR reads again in MiXCR, with one record for every CDR3 protein. The data contain more than 300,000 distinct CDR3 sequences, approximately 12% of them seen just once; the ten biggest clones take up approximately 20%. This clonotype was seen a handful of times. No antigen is known for it. V lost 4 bases and J lost 0, with 14 bases in between. Germline CDR1 and CDR2: SGDLS and YYNGEE. CDR3 size: 16 residues. These data also featured in a second study, about T cells in Graves' hyperthyroidism and ophthalmopathy. That source adds: Graves' hyperthyroidism showing no ophthalmopathy progression within 18 months was considered stable.

The starting material was peripheral blood mononuclear cells (PBMCs), obtained at new diagnosis, from a patient treated with antithyroid drugs. This TCR derives from a woman aged 18-29 years with Graves disease. The gene calls are TRBV9 and TRBJ2-4; no clear D gene. This CDR3 is CASSPPAGVAKNIQYF. Written as DNA, the CDR3 is TGTGCCAGCAGCCCCCCCGCCGGAGTAGCCAAAAACATTCAGTACTTC. The variable domain in full, completed from reference TRBV9 and TRBJ2-4, reads DSGVTQTPKHLITATGQRVTLRCSPRSGDLSVYWYQQSLDQGLQFLIQYYNGEERAKGNILERFSAQQFPDLHSELNLSSLELGDSALYFCASSPPAGVAKNIQYFGAGTRLSVL.